In its sample, the clone carrying this TCR beta chain was seen many times. The TCRbeta library incorporated unique molecular identifiers. MiXCR, applied by TCRdb to the PCR reads, yields one record per CDR3 protein. The sample contains 500,000 to 750,000 distinct CDR3 sequences, roughly 13% of which appear only once. This sample is drawn from a study of T-cell reconstitution after alpha-beta-depleted transplantation in children. The TCR was taken from a male patient younger than 18 who had a stem cell transplant for acute myeloid leukemia, so the T cells may come from the graft donor. The sequencing used PBMCs, mostly from graft donor cells, collected 360 days after TCRalphabeta/CD19-depleted stem cell transplant.

The DNA for the CDR3 is TGCGCCAGCAGCCAAGATCTGCAGGGAATGTACCCCTATTACTACAATGAGCAGTTCTTC. Its protein is CASSQDLQGMYPYYYNEQFF. This chain connects TRBV4-3 to TRBJ2-1; tentatively, D is TRBD1 (5 bases). The CDR3 consists of 20 residues. CDR1 and CDR2 from the germline V gene are LGHNA and YSLEER. V dropped 0 bases and J dropped 3 bases, with 24 bases sitting between them.